Presented here are 13 T cell receptor beta chains from one specimen sequenced in a study of post-analysis software for immune sequencing data. Study conclusions and caveats: Relative to controls, patients had a few TRBV segments at higher frequency, with TRBV5-6, TRBV5-1 and TRBV20-1 among these.

These TCRs are of unknown antigen specificity. Prepared TCR beta cDNA libraries contained unique molecular identifiers. From the PCR reads, TCRdb called clonotypes with MiXCR, one entry per CDR3 protein. The data hold around 180,000 distinct CDR3 sequences, with about 29% observed a single time. Sequenced sample: blood. All receptors come from a girl aged 5 to 17 with multiple sclerosis.

This sequence joins TRBV11-2 and TRBJ2-1; maybe TRBD2 (6 bases). The CDR3 consists of 13 residues. Trimming took 7 bases from V and 6 from J, leaving 13 bases between them. Germline CDR1 SGHAT, CDR2 FQNNGV. CDR3: CASTKGRRNEQFF. Here the CDR3 DNA reads TGTGCCAGCACTAAAGGGAGGCGCAATGAGCAGTTCTTC.

The chain carries TRBV20-1 and TRBJ2-1; D is unclear. Germline V gives CDR1 DFQATT, CDR2 SNEGSKA (reference sequence). V was shortened by 1 base and J by 6 bases, with 10 bases between the two germline ends. The CDR3 consists of 13 residues. CDR3: CSARGGLINEQFF. DNA for the CDR3: TGCAGTGCTAGAGGAGGTCTCATCAATGAGCAGTTCTTC.

As to this clonotype: A single base separates this from a much larger clone, so it may be a read error. The chain has TRBV7-3 and TRBJ2-7; 13 positions agree with TRBD2. V lost 3 bases, J lost 10 bases, and 18 bases stayed unmatched. This CDR3 region has 18 residues. The germline V gene has CDR1 SGHTA and CDR2 FQGTGA. The DNA for the CDR3 is TGTGCCAGCAGCTTGAGACCGGGACTAGCGGGATCGTGGGGGACCCAGTACGTC. Encoded protein: CASSLRPGLAGSWGTQYV.

In its sample, this clonotype was seen a few times. The V and J genes are TRBV2 and TRBJ2-1; 9 bases align to TRBD1. The CDR3 contains 14 residues. Trimming at V came to 9 bases and at J to 6 bases, leaving 9 bases not matched to a gene. The V gene's germline CDR1 is SNHLY and CDR2 FYNNEI. The CDR3 DNA follows: TGTGCCAGGTGCCGGGACAGGGACTCCAATGAGCAGTTCTTC. The encoded protein is CARCRDRDSNEQFF. Complete variable domain (other parts from reference TRBV2 and TRBJ2-1): EPEVTQTPSHQVTQMGQEVILRCVPISNHLYFYWYRQILGQKVEFLVSFYNNEISEKSEIFDDQFSVERPDGSNFTLKIRSTKLEDSAMYFCARCRDRDSNEQFFGPGTRLTVL.

This clonotype was seen a handful of times. This sequence joins TRBV5-1 and TRBJ2-1, with D perhaps matching TRBD2 (6 bases). The DNA end is a closer match to TRBJ2-7, so the J assignment may be wrong. Germline values: CDR1 SGHRS, CDR2 YFSETQ. This CDR3 region has 15 residues. CDR3 coding DNA: TGCGCCAGCAGCGAGACTAGTAGCTCCTACAATGAGCAGTACTTC. It translates to CASSETSSSYNEQYF.

This clonotype appeared many times. The rearrangement links TRBV6-1 to TRBJ1-2; no clear D gene. The germline V gene has CDR1 MNHNS and CDR2 SASEGT. The CDR3 length is 13 residues. The germline V and J ends were trimmed by 0 bases and 5 bases, with 7 bases remaining between them. Here the CDR3 reads CASSEAGGYGYTF. CDR3 sequence (DNA): TGTGCCAGCAGTGAAGCGGGAGGGTATGGCTACACCTTC.

The gene calls are TRBV20-1 and TRBJ2-3; D gene ambiguous. Germline CDR1 and CDR2: DFQATT and SNEGSKA (reference sequence). The CDR3 extends over 15 amino acids. Between the trimmed V and J ends, which lost 0 bases and 2 bases, there was a span of 12 bases. The CDR3 is CSARDRVTYTDTQYF. In nucleotides, the CDR3 is TGCAGTGCTAGAGATCGGGTGACATACACAGATACGCAGTATTTT.

At least ten counts were recorded for this clonotype. The chain employs TRBV4-2 and TRBJ2-5, with D perhaps being TRBD1 or TRBD2 (5 bases each). Deletions cut 0 bases from V and 5 bases from J, with 16 bases between. Germline values: CDR1 LGHNA, CDR2 YNFKEQ. The CDR3 is made up of 16 amino acids. CDR3 amino acids: CASSQEGTGLGETQYF. The CDR3 nucleotides read TGTGCCAGCAGCCAAGAAGGGACGGGCCTTGGGGAGACCCAGTACTTC.

This clonotype showed up many times. The chain is built from TRBV18 and TRBJ2-5, with D unclear. Trimming stripped 6 bases from V and 4 bases from J, with 9 bases between. CDR1 and CDR2 from the germline V gene are KGHSH and LQKENI. CDR3 size: 12 residues. CDR3 nucleotide sequence: TGTGCCAGCTCGCCCAAGGGAGAGACCCAGTACTTC. It yields the protein CASSPKGETQYF.

This clonotype turned up a few times. A much bigger clone sits one base away, suggesting this may be a read error. This chain connects TRBV15 to TRBJ2-1, with 7 positions matching TRBD2. The CDR3 totals 13 residues. V was clipped by 5 bases and J by 9 bases; unmatched bases: 7. Germline values: CDR1 LNHNV, CDR2 YYDKDF (reference sequence). The CDR3 coding sequence is TGTGCCACCAGCGGAGCGGGAATCAGTGAGCAGTTCTTC. This gives the protein CATSGAGISEQFF. The full variable domain, in which reference TRBV15 and TRBJ2-1 provide the parts outside the CDR3, is DAMVIQNPRYQVTQFGKPVTLSCSQTLNHNVMYWYQQKSSQAPKLLFHYYDKDFNNEADTPDNFQSRRPNTSFCFLDIRSPGLGDTAMYLCATSGAGISEQFFGPGTRLTVL.

Concerning this clonotype: This may be a read error: a much more frequent sequence differs by one nucleotide. The rearrangement joins TRBV12-3 or TRBV12-4 to TRBJ2-3; D might be TRBD1 (7 bases). This CDR3 spans 14 amino acids. CDR3 coding DNA: TGTGCCGGCAGGGGGGAGACTAGTCTGGATACGCAGTATTTT. Translating it yields CAGRGETSLDTQYF.

This sequence joins TRBV6-5 and TRBJ1-1; 10 nucleotides match TRBD1. The V segment lost 6 bases and the J segment 10 bases; nucleotides outside the gene matches: 11. The CDR3 is made up of 14 amino acids. Germline CDR1 reads MNHEY; CDR2 reads SVGAGI. The CDR3, as DNA: TGTGCCAGCAGCCCGGGACAGGGGAGTCTTGTAGCTTTCTTT. Amino acids: CASSPGQGSLVAFF.

This clonotype was recorded many times. V gene TRBV5-1 combines with J gene TRBJ2-7; the D is unclear. This CDR3 is built from 14 residues. The V and J ends lost 1 base and 5 bases respectively, with 13 bases between them. Germline values: CDR1 SGHRS, CDR2 YFSETQ. CDR3 DNA: TGCGCCAGCAGCTTGAGAGTGAAAGGCAACGAGCAGTACTTC. It is translated as CASSLRVKGNEQYF.